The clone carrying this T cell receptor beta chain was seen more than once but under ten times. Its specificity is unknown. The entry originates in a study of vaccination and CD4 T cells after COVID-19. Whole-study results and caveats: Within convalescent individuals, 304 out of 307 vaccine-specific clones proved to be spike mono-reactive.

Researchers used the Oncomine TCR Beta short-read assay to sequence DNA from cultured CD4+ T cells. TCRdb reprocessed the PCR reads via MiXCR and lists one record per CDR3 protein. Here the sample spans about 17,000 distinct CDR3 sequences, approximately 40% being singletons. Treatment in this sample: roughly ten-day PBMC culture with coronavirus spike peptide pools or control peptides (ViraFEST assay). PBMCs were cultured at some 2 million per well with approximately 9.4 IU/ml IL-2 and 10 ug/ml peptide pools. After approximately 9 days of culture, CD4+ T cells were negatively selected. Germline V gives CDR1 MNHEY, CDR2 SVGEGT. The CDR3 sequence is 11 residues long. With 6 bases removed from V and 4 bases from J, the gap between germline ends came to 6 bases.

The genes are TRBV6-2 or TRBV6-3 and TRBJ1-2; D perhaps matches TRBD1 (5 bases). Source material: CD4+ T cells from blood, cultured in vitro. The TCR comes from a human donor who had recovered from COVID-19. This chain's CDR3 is CASRQGYGYTF. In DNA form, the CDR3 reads TGTGCCAGCAGGCAGGGCTATGGCTACACCTTC.